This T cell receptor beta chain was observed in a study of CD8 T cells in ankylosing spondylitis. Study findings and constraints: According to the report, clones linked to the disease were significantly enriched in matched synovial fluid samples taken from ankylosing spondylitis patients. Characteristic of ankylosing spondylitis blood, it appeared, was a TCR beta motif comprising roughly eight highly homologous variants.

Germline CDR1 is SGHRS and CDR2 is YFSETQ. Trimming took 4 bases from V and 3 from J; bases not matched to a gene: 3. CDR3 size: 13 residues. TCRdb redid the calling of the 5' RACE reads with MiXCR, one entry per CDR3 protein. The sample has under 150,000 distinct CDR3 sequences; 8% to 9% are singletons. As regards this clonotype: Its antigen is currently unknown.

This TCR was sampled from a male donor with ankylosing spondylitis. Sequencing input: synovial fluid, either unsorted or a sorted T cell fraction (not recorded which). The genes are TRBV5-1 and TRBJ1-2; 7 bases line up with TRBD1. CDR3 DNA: TGCGCCAGCAGCGGACAGGAACACTATGGCTACACCTTC. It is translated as CASSGQEHYGYTF. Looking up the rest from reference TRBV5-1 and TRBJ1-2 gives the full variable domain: KAGVTQTPRYLIKTRGQQVTLSCSPISGHRSVSWYQQTPGQGLQFLFEYFSETQRNKGNFPGRFSGRQFSNSRSEMNVSTLELGDSALYLCASSGQEHYGYTFGSGTRLTVV.